This is a list of T cell receptor beta chains from one sample in a study of T cell responses to AZD1222 COVID-19 vaccine. Measured with immunoSEQ multiplex PCR; TCRdb has only the in-frame clones, and not every one. The profile shows 120,000 to 150,000 clones, approximately 90% of them singletons. Sequences were derived from peripheral blood, sampled on day 0 of AZD1222 vaccination. The origin of the receptors is an adult in good health. Each CDR3 is given with its conserved first and last residue. The order of the fields is D gene, V gene, J gene, clone size, CDR3 DNA, CDR3 protein. The D gene is left open where the match is weak. The size field is filled for only some rows; it gives once, few, many or a size class.

d_gene: .; v_gene: TRBV7-9; j_gene: TRBJ1-3; abundance: .; CDR3nt: TGTGCCAGCAGTGGGACGGTCTCTGGAAACACCATATATTTT; CDR3aa: CASSGTVSGNTIYF
d_gene: .; v_gene: TRBV21-1; j_gene: TRBJ2-2; abundance: .; CDR3nt: TGTGCCAGCAGCACACATCGGCTGTTCACCAGGGAGCTGTTTTTT; CDR3aa: CASSTHRLFTRELFF
d_gene: .; v_gene: TRBV24-1; j_gene: TRBJ1-1; abundance: .; CDR3nt: TGTGCCACCAGTGATTTCAGGGGCACTGAAGCTTTCTTT; CDR3aa: CATSDFRGTEAFF
d_gene: .; v_gene: TRBV27; j_gene: TRBJ2-1; abundance: .; CDR3nt: TGTGCCAGCAGTTTAGCGGGCAACTCCTACAATGAGCAGTTCTTC; CDR3aa: CASSLAGNSYNEQFF
d_gene: TRBD1; v_gene: TRBV28; j_gene: TRBJ1-2; abundance: .; CDR3nt: TGTGCCAGCAGTTTGATGGACAGGGGTATGTGGAACTATGGCTACACCTTC; CDR3aa: CASSLMDRGMWNYGYTF
d_gene: .; v_gene: TRBV4-3; j_gene: TRBJ1-2; abundance: .; CDR3nt: TGCGCCAGCAGCCACGACCGGACAGCAATCTATGGCTACACCTTC; CDR3aa: CASSHDRTAIYGYTF
d_gene: .; v_gene: TRBV2; j_gene: TRBJ1-1; abundance: .; CDR3nt: TGTGCCAGCACTCAACAGCCGAACACTGAAGCTTTCTTT; CDR3aa: CASTQQPNTEAFF
d_gene: TRBD1; v_gene: TRBV6-1; j_gene: TRBJ1-2; abundance: .; CDR3nt: TGTGCCAGCAGTGAGGGACAGGGGTACGGCTACACCTTC; CDR3aa: CASSEGQGYGYTF
d_gene: .; v_gene: TRBV5-5; j_gene: TRBJ1-5; abundance: .; CDR3nt: TGTGCCAGCAGCTTGGAGGCGGGGAATCAGCCCCAGCATTTT; CDR3aa: CASSLEAGNQPQHF
d_gene: .; v_gene: TRBV18; j_gene: TRBJ2-7; abundance: .; CDR3nt: TGTGCCAGCTCACCTACAGGGATGGGAACCTACGAGCAGTACTTC; CDR3aa: CASSPTGMGTYEQYF
d_gene: .; v_gene: TRBV6-5; j_gene: TRBJ1-1; abundance: .; CDR3nt: TGTGCCAGGTCATGGGGAACTGAAGCTTTCTTT; CDR3aa: CARSWGTEAFF
d_gene: .; v_gene: TRBV15; j_gene: TRBJ1-1; abundance: once; CDR3nt: TGTGCCACCAGCAGAGTCAAGCAGGGTTCTGAAGCTTTCTTT; CDR3aa: CATSRVKQGSEAFF
d_gene: .; v_gene: TRBV21-1; j_gene: TRBJ2-3; abundance: .; CDR3nt: TGTGCCAGCAGCCGCCCCGGGACTAGCGGCACAGATACGCAGTATTTT; CDR3aa: CASSRPGTSGTDTQYF
d_gene: TRBD2; v_gene: TRBV7-2; j_gene: TRBJ2-3; abundance: .; CDR3nt: TGTGCCAGCAGCTTAACTAGCGGAACAGATACGCAGTATTTT; CDR3aa: CASSLTSGTDTQYF
d_gene: TRBD1; v_gene: TRBV3-1/TRBV3-2; j_gene: TRBJ1-1; abundance: .; CDR3nt: TGTGCCAGCAGCCACCTAACAGGGGGCACTGAAGCTTTCTTT; CDR3aa: CASSHLTGGTEAFF
d_gene: .; v_gene: TRBV5-1; j_gene: TRBJ1-2; abundance: .; CDR3nt: TGCGCCAGCCGATTAATCGGGACCGAGAGGGGCTACACCTTC; CDR3aa: CASRLIGTERGYTF
d_gene: .; v_gene: TRBV11-3; j_gene: TRBJ1-4; abundance: .; CDR3nt: TGTGCCAGCAGCTTAGGAGTATGGGCCGGGACTAATGAAAAACTGTTTTTT; CDR3aa: CASSLGVWAGTNEKLFF
d_gene: .; v_gene: TRBV2; j_gene: TRBJ2-5; abundance: .; CDR3nt: TGTGCCAGCAACGGAGAGACCCAGTACTTC; CDR3aa: CASNGETQYF
d_gene: .; v_gene: TRBV4-3; j_gene: TRBJ1-2; abundance: .; CDR3nt: TGCGCCAGCAGCCAAGAATTGACAGGACCATACACCTTC; CDR3aa: CASSQELTGPYTF
d_gene: .; v_gene: TRBV19; j_gene: TRBJ1-5; abundance: .; CDR3nt: TGTGCTACGGGGAGGAGCAATCAGCCCCAGCATTTT; CDR3aa: CATGRSNQPQHF
d_gene: TRBD2; v_gene: TRBV15; j_gene: TRBJ2-7; abundance: .; CDR3nt: TGTGCCACCCAGACTAGCAGCTCCTACGAGCAGTACTTC; CDR3aa: CATQTSSSYEQYF
d_gene: .; v_gene: TRBV7-3; j_gene: TRBJ2-5; abundance: .; CDR3nt: TGTGCCAGCAGCTTGGGGGGAGAGGCAGGAGAGACCCAGTACTTC; CDR3aa: CASSLGGEAGETQYF
d_gene: TRBD1; v_gene: TRBV2; j_gene: TRBJ1-4; abundance: .; CDR3nt: TGTGCCAGCAGTCTGACAGGGGGTAATGAAAAACTGTTTTTT; CDR3aa: CASSLTGGNEKLFF
d_gene: .; v_gene: TRBV20-1; j_gene: TRBJ2-3; abundance: .; CDR3nt: TGCAGTGGGCTTCGGTCAGATACGCAGTATTTT; CDR3aa: CSGLRSDTQYF
d_gene: .; v_gene: TRBV2; j_gene: TRBJ2-3; abundance: .; CDR3nt: TGTGCCAGCAGTGGGGCGGAGGCGGCCTCAGATACGCAGTATTTT; CDR3aa: CASSGAEAASDTQYF
d_gene: TRBD1; v_gene: TRBV18; j_gene: TRBJ1-6; abundance: .; CDR3nt: TGTGCCAGCTCACGCGACAGGGAATGGTCTTCACCCCTCCACTTT; CDR3aa: CASSRDREWSSPLHF
d_gene: .; v_gene: TRBV10-3; j_gene: TRBJ2-1; abundance: .; CDR3nt: TGTGCCATCAGTGATGAGGGGCCCCGCGGAGAGCAGTTCTTC; CDR3aa: CAISDEGPRGEQFF
d_gene: TRBD1; v_gene: TRBV28; j_gene: TRBJ1-2; abundance: .; CDR3nt: TGTGCCAGCAGTACCGGGACAGGGATAATTAGTGGTGGCTACACCTTC; CDR3aa: CASSTGTGIISGGYTF
d_gene: TRBD1; v_gene: TRBV30; j_gene: TRBJ1-5; abundance: once; CDR3nt: TGTGCCTGGAATCCCCAGGGGGGAGGTCAGCCCCAGCATTTT; CDR3aa: CAWNPQGGGQPQHF
d_gene: TRBD2; v_gene: TRBV7-3; j_gene: TRBJ2-1; abundance: .; CDR3nt: TGTGCCAGCAGCTCAAGCGGGGGTGAGCAGTTCTTC; CDR3aa: CASSSSGGEQFF
d_gene: TRBD2; v_gene: TRBV19; j_gene: TRBJ2-1; abundance: .; CDR3nt: TGTGCCAGTAGGGGACTAGCGGGAATTAATGAGCAGTTCTTC; CDR3aa: CASRGLAGINEQFF
d_gene: .; v_gene: TRBV7-2; j_gene: TRBJ2-1; abundance: .; CDR3nt: TGTGCCACTACCGCTCTAGGGCGCAATGAGCAGTTCTTC; CDR3aa: CATTALGRNEQFF
d_gene: .; v_gene: TRBV3-1/TRBV3-2; j_gene: TRBJ1-5; abundance: .; CDR3nt: TGTGCCAGCAGCTACTTTAGCAATCAGCCCCAGCATTTT; CDR3aa: CASSYFSNQPQHF
d_gene: .; v_gene: TRBV7-6; j_gene: TRBJ1-1; abundance: .; CDR3nt: TGTGCCAGCAGCTTAGGGTCTTCAGCTAACACTGAAGCTTTCTTT; CDR3aa: CASSLGSSANTEAFF
d_gene: .; v_gene: TRBV2; j_gene: TRBJ2-7; abundance: .; CDR3nt: TGTGCCAGCAGTTCGACAGCCTACGAGCAGTACTTC; CDR3aa: CASSSTAYEQYF
d_gene: .; v_gene: TRBV7-8; j_gene: TRBJ2-2; abundance: .; CDR3nt: TGTGCCAGCAGTTCACCGGACGGCAATACCGGGGAGCTGTTTTTT; CDR3aa: CASSSPDGNTGELFF
d_gene: .; v_gene: TRBV29-1; j_gene: TRBJ2-7; abundance: .; CDR3nt: TGCAGCGTGGGGGACCGCTCGGAGCAGTACTTC; CDR3aa: CSVGDRSEQYF
d_gene: .; v_gene: TRBV7-9; j_gene: TRBJ2-3; abundance: .; CDR3nt: TGTGCCAGCAGCCTGGGGGGATTTAAAACAGATACGCAGTATTTT; CDR3aa: CASSLGGFKTDTQYF
d_gene: .; v_gene: TRBV9; j_gene: TRBJ2-2; abundance: .; CDR3nt: TGTGCCAGCAGCGTAGATCGAGCGGGCCACGGGGAGCTGTTTTTT; CDR3aa: CASSVDRAGHGELFF
d_gene: TRBD1; v_gene: TRBV7-9; j_gene: TRBJ1-1; abundance: .; CDR3nt: TGTGCCAGCAGGGCCGGACAGGCCCTCAGGGTCACTGAAGCTTTCTTT; CDR3aa: CASRAGQALRVTEAFF
d_gene: .; v_gene: TRBV4-2; j_gene: TRBJ1-2; abundance: .; CDR3nt: TGTGCCAGCAGCCCACCGGGTTGGAACGACTATGGCTACACCTTC; CDR3aa: CASSPPGWNDYGYTF
d_gene: .; v_gene: TRBV9; j_gene: TRBJ2-2; abundance: .; CDR3nt: TGTGCCAGCAGCGTAAAAGCGGCGGCCACCGGGGAGCTGTTTTTT; CDR3aa: CASSVKAAATGELFF
d_gene: .; v_gene: TRBV5-1; j_gene: TRBJ1-1; abundance: .; CDR3nt: TGCGCCAGCAGACTAGACAGGACTGAAGCTTTCTTT; CDR3aa: CASRLDRTEAFF
d_gene: .; v_gene: TRBV10-3; j_gene: TRBJ1-1; abundance: .; CDR3nt: TGTGCCATCAGTGAGTCACGGACAGACCAGATGAACACTGAAGCTTTCTTT; CDR3aa: CAISESRTDQMNTEAFF
d_gene: .; v_gene: TRBV5-1; j_gene: TRBJ2-7; abundance: .; CDR3nt: TGCGCCAGCAGCTTGAGCCCTGAGGACGAGCAGTACTTC; CDR3aa: CASSLSPEDEQYF
d_gene: .; v_gene: TRBV7-9; j_gene: TRBJ2-7; abundance: .; CDR3nt: TGTGCCAGCAGCTTAGGCGGGACCCCCTACGAGCAGTACTTC; CDR3aa: CASSLGGTPYEQYF
d_gene: .; v_gene: TRBV28; j_gene: TRBJ1-1; abundance: .; CDR3nt: TGTGCCAGCAGTTTAGGGGGACAAATCATGAACACTGAAGCTTTCTTT; CDR3aa: CASSLGGQIMNTEAFF
d_gene: TRBD2; v_gene: TRBV3-1/TRBV3-2; j_gene: TRBJ2-5; abundance: .; CDR3nt: TGTGCCAGCAAGACTAGCGGGGCCTTACAAGAGACCCAGTACTTC; CDR3aa: CASKTSGALQETQYF
d_gene: TRBD1; v_gene: TRBV4-2; j_gene: TRBJ1-1; abundance: .; CDR3nt: TGTGCCAGCAGCCAAGAGCCGGGACAGGGTAGGACTGAAGCTTTCTTT; CDR3aa: CASSQEPGQGRTEAFF
d_gene: TRBD2; v_gene: TRBV7-2; j_gene: TRBJ2-7; abundance: .; CDR3nt: TGTGCCAGCACAGCGGGGGCCTCCTACGAGCAGTACTTC; CDR3aa: CASTAGASYEQYF
d_gene: .; v_gene: TRBV9; j_gene: TRBJ1-1; abundance: .; CDR3nt: TGTGCCAGCAGCGTAGGGGGAGCCACTGAAGCTTTCTTT; CDR3aa: CASSVGGATEAFF
d_gene: .; v_gene: TRBV28; j_gene: TRBJ2-7; abundance: .; CDR3nt: TGTGCCAGCAGTTTTCGCCCTAGCGCCATTACCTACGAGCAGTACTTC; CDR3aa: CASSFRPSAITYEQYF
d_gene: .; v_gene: TRBV5-4; j_gene: TRBJ2-1; abundance: .; CDR3nt: TGTGCCAGCAGCTTGAAGTTGTTGACGGAGTCCTACAATGAGCAGTTCTTC; CDR3aa: CASSLKLLTESYNEQFF
d_gene: TRBD1; v_gene: TRBV4-1; j_gene: TRBJ1-4; abundance: .; CDR3nt: TGCGCCAGCAGCTTGGACAGGGGTCTTCGGCTGTTTTTT; CDR3aa: CASSLDRGLRLFF
d_gene: .; v_gene: TRBV2; j_gene: TRBJ2-2; abundance: .; CDR3nt: TGTGCCAGCCATATGGTTAGGAGCACCGGGGAGCTGTTTTTT; CDR3aa: CASHMVRSTGELFF
d_gene: .; v_gene: TRBV11-3; j_gene: TRBJ2-1; abundance: .; CDR3nt: TGTGCCAGCAGCTTAGGGTACAGGGAGAGACCCGATGAGCAGTTCTTC; CDR3aa: CASSLGYRERPDEQFF
d_gene: TRBD1; v_gene: TRBV5-1; j_gene: TRBJ2-2; abundance: .; CDR3nt: TGCGCCAGCAGCTCCCGGACAGGGAGTGGCGGGGAGCTGTTTTTT; CDR3aa: CASSSRTGSGGELFF